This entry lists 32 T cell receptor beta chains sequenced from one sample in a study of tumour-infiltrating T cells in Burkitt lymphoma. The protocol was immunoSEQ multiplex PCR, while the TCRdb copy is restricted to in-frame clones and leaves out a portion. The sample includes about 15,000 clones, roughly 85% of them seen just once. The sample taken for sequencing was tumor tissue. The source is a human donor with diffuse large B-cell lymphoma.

CDR3 region: CASRAVGGGMNTEAFF. CDR3 sequence (DNA): TGTGCCAGCAGGGCTGTCGGGGGAGGGATGAACACTGAAGCTTTCTTT. The chain employs TRBV13 and TRBJ1-1, with D possibly TRBD1 on 5 matching bases. Per germline, CDR1 PRHDT and CDR2 FYEKMQ (reference sequence). The CDR3 extends over 16 amino acids. V was shortened by 6 bases and J by 0 bases, with 17 bases between the two germline ends.

As DNA, the CDR3 is TGTGCCAGCAGCTTCAATAGAGGACAGCTTAGTTATGAGCAGTTCTTC. Its protein is CASSFNRGQLSYEQFF. The gene calls are TRBV27 and TRBJ2-1; D might be TRBD1 (6 bases). The CDR3 is 16 residues long. Trimming pared 6 bases from V and 8 bases from J, leaving 23 bases between. Looked up from germline, CDR1 is MNHEY and CDR2 is SMNVEV (reference sequence).

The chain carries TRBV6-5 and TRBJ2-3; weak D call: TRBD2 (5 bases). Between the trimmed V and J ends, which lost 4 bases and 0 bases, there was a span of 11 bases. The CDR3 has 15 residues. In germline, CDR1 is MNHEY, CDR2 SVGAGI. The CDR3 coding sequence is TGTGCCAGCAGTTCCTCCGGGATGAGCACAGATACGCAGTATTTT. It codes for CASSSSGMSTDTQYF.

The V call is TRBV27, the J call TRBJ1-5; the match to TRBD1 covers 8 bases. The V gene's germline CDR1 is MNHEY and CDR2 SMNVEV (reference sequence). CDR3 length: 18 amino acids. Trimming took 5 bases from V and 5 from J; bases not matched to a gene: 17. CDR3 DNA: TGTGCCAGCAGTCTAGGGCGACAGGGGATTGCTCTCGATCAGCCCCAGCATTTT. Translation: CASSLGRQGIALDQPQHF.

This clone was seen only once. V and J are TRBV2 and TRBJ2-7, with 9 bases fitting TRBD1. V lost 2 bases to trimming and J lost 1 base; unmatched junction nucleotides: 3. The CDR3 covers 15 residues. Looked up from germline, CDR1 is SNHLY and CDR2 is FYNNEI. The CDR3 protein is CASSENRGQSYEQYF. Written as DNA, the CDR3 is TGTGCCAGCAGTGAAAACAGGGGGCAGTCCTACGAGCAGTACTTC.

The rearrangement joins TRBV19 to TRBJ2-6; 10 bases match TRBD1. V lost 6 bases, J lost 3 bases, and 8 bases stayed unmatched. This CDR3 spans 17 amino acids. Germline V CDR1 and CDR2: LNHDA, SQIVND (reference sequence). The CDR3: CASRTTGGRSGANVLTF. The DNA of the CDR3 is TGTGCCAGTAGGACGACAGGGGGCCGTAGTGGGGCCAACGTCCTGACTTTC.

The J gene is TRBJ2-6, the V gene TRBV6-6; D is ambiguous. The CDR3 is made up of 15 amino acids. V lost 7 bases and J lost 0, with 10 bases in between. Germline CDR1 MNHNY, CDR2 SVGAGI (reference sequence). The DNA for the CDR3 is TGTGCCAGCACCGCACACAGCTCTGGGGCCAACGTCCTGACTTTC. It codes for CASTAHSSGANVLTF.

CDR3 bases: TGCGCCAGCAGCTGGACAGGGGGGGTTGAGCAGTACTTC. It encodes CASSWTGGVEQYF. This chain connects TRBV5-1 to TRBJ2-7, with 10 bases that match TRBD1. After removal of 3 bases from V and 7 bases from J, the junction contained 4 bases not matched to a gene. CDR3 length equals 13 residues. Germline CDR1 is SGHRS and CDR2 is YFSETQ.

CDR3 loop: CASSQNSRAYGYTF. Written as DNA, the CDR3 is TGTGCCAGCAGCCAAAACTCCAGGGCCTATGGCTACACCTTC. The chain uses TRBV14 and TRBJ1-2; D possibly corresponds to TRBD1 (5 bases). Germline lookup yields CDR1 SGHDN and CDR2 FVKESK. CDR3 length: 14 amino acids. Trimming took off 2 bases at V and 4 bases at J, with 11 bases between the two ends.

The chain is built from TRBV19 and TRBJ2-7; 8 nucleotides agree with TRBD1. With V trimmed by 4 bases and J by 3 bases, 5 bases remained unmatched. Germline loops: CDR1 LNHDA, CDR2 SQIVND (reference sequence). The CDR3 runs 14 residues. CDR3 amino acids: CASSTTGDIYEQYF. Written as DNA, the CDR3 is TGTGCCAGTAGTACGACAGGGGACATCTACGAGCAGTACTTC.

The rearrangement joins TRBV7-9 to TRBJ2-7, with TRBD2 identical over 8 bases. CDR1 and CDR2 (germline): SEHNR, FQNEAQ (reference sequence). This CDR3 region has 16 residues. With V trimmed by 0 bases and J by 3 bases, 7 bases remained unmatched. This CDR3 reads CASSLAGGRSNYEQYF. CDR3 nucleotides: TGTGCCAGCAGCTTAGCGGGCGGGAGGTCCAACTACGAGCAGTACTTC.

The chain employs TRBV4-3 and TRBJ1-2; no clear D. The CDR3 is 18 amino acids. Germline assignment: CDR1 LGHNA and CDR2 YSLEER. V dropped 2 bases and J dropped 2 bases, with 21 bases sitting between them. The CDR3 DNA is TGCGCCAGCAGCCAAAGCTTAGAGACAAGAACTGAGAACTATGGCTACACCTTC. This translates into CASSQSLETRTENYGYTF.

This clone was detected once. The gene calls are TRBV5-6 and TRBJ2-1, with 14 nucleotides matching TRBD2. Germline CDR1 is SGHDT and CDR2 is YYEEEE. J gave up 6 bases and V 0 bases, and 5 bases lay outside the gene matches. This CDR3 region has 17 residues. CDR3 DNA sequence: TGTGCCAGCAGCTTGGGGGTGGGACTAGCGGGAGCCAATGAGCAGTTCTTC. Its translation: CASSLGVGLAGANEQFF.

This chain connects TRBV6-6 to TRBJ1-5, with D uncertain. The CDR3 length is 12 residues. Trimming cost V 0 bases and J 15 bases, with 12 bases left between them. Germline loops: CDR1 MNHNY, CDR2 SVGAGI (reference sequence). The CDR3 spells CASSYSTETVHF. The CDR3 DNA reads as TGTGCCAGCAGTTACTCGACGGAGACCGTGCATTTT.

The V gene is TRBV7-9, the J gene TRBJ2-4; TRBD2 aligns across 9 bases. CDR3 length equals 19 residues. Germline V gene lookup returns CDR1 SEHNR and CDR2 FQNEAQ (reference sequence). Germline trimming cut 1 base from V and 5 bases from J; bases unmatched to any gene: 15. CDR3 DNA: TGTGCCAGCAGCTTAGGACGTCAAGCGGGAGGCCCGAGGGAAAACATTCAGTACTTC. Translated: CASSLGRQAGGPRENIQYF.

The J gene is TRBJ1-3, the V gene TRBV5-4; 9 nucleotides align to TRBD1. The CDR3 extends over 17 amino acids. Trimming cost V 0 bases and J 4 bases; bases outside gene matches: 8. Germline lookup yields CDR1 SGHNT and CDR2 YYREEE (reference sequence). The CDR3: CASSLGPGQGFGNTIYF. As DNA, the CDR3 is TGTGCCAGCAGCTTGGGACCGGGACAGGGCTTCGGAAACACCATATATTTT.

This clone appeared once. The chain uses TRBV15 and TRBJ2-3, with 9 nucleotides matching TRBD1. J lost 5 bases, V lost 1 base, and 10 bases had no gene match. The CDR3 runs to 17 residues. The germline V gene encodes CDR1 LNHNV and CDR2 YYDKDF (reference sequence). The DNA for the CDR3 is TGTGCCACCAGCAGAGGGATGGGACAGGGAGTTAAAGATACGCAGTATTTT. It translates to CATSRGMGQGVKDTQYF.

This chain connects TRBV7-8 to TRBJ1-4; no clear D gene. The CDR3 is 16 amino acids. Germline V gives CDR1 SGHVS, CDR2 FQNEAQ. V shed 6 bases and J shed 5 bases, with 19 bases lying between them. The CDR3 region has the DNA TGTGCCAGCAGTCCCCCAACTCCTAGCAGCAATGAAAAACTGTTTTTT. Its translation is CASSPPTPSSNEKLFF.

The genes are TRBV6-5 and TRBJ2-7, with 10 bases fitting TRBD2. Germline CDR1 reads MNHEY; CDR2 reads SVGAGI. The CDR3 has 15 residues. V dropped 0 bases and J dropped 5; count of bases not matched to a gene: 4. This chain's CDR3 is CASSYSPSGSDEQYF. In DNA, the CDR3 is TGTGCCAGCAGTTACTCCCCTAGCGGGAGCGACGAGCAGTACTTC.

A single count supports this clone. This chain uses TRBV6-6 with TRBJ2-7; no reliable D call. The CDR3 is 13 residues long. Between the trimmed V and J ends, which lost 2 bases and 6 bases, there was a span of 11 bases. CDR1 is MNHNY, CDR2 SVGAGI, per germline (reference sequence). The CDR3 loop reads CASSYDGGFEQYF. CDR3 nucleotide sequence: TGTGCCAGCAGTTACGACGGTGGATTCGAGCAGTACTTC.

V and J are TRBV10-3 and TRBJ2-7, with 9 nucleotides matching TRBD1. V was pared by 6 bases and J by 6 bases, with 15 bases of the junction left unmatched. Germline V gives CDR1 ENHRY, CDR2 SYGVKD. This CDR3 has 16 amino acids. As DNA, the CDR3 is TGTGCCATCAGGGCGGAGGACAGGGGAAATTTGGGCGAGCAGTACTTC. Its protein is CAIRAEDRGNLGEQYF.

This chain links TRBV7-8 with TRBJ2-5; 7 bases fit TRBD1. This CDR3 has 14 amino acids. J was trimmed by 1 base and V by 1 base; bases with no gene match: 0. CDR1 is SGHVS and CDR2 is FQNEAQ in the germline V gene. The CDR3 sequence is CASSLGQGQETQYF. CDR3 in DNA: TGTGCCAGCAGCTTAGGACAGGGCCAAGAGACCCAGTACTTC.

The DNA of the CDR3 is TGTGCCAGCAGCGCCCGGGAGCCAGCCTCTGGAAACACCATATATTTT. Its translation is CASSAREPASGNTIYF. The chain is built from TRBV11-2 and TRBJ1-3; D call uncertain. The V gene's germline CDR1 is SGHAT and CDR2 FQNNGV. Between the trimmed V and J ends, which lost 5 bases and 0 bases, there was a span of 14 bases. This CDR3 spans 16 amino acids.

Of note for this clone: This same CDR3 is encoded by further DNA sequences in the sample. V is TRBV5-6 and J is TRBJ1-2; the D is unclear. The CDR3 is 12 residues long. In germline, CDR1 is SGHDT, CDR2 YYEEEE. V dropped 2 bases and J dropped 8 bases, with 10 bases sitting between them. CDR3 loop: CASSFSSLGYTF. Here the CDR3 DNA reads TGTGCCAGCAGCTTCTCCAGTTTGGGCTACACCTTC.

CDR3 sequence: CASSGRGPNYGYTF. CDR3 bases: TGTGCCAGCTCAGGCAGGGGGCCAAACTATGGCTACACCTTC. The V call is TRBV18, the J call TRBJ1-2, with 8 bases lining up with TRBD1. The CDR3 consists of 14 residues. The germline CDR1 and CDR2 sequences are KGHSH and LQKENI. V lost 5 bases to trimming and J lost 2 bases; unmatched junction nucleotides: 4.

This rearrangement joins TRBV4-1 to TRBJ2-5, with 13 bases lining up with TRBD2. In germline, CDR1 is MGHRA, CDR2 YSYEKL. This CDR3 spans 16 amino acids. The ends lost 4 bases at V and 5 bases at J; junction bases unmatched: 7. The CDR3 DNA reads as TGCGCCAGCAGCCTAGGACTAGCGGGAGAGGGGGAGACCCAGTACTTC. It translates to CASSLGLAGEGETQYF.

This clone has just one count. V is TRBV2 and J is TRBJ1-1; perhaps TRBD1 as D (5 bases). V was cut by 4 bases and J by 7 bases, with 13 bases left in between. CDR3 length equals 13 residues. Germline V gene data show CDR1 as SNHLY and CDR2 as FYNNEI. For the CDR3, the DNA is TGTGCCAGCAGTGCGGGGGTTCTGAGTGAAGCTTTCTTT. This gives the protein CASSAGVLSEAFF. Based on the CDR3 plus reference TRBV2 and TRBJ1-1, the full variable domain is EPEVTQTPSHQVTQMGQEVILRCVPISNHLYFYWYRQILGQKVEFLVSFYNNEISEKSEIFDDQFSVERPDGSNFTLKIRSTKLEDSAMYFCASSAGVLSEAFFGQGTRLTVV.

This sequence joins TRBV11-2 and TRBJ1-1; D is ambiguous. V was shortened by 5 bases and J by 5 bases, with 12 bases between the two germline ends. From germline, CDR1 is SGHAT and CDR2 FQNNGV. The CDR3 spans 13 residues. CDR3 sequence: CASSARRGTEAFF. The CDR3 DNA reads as TGTGCCAGCAGCGCTCGAAGAGGAACTGAAGCTTTCTTT.

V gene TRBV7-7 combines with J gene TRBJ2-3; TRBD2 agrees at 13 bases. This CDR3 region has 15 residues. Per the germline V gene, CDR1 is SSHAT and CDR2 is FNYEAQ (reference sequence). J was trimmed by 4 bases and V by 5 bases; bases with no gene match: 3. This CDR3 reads CASSGTSGASDTQYF. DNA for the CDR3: TGTGCCAGCAGCGGGACTAGCGGGGCATCAGATACGCAGTATTTT.

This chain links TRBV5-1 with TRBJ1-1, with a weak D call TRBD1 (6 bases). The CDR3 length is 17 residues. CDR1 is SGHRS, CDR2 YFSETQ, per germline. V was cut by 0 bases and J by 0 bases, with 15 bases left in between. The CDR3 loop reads CASSLVGAAALNTEAFF. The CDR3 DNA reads TGCGCCAGCAGCTTGGTGGGGGCGGCAGCCTTGAACACTGAAGCTTTCTTT.

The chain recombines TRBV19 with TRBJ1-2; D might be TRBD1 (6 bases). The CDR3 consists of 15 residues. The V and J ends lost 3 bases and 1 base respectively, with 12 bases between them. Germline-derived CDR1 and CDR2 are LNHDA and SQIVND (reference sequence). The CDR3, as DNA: TGTGCCAGTAGTATTTCTGGACAGAGTAACTATGGCTACACCTTC. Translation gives CASSISGQSNYGYTF.

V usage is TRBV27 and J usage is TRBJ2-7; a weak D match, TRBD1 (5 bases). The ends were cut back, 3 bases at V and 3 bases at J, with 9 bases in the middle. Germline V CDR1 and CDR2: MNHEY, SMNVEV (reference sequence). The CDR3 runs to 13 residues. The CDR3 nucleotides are TGTGCCAGCAGTTTTCAGGGCAACTACGAGCAGTACTTC. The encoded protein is CASSFQGNYEQYF.